The 27 T cell receptor beta chains presented below share a single source sample, sequenced in a study of T cells in Graves' hyperthyroidism and ophthalmopathy. Using RNA transcripts as the source, TCR beta CDR3 regions were amplified. In the first-round RT-PCR of the TCR CDR3, the HTBI primer set was used. A single record per CDR3 protein comes from TCRdb applying MiXCR to the multiplex PCR reads. Seen here are more than 250,000 distinct CDR3 sequences, about 15% observed once, and the top ten hold about 33%. The specimen sequenced was blood. Receptors originate from a woman aged 45-60 years with Graves' hyperthyroidism that later progressed to Graves' ophthalmopathy.

Notes on this clonotype: This may come from a read error, since a much larger clone is one base off. This sequence joins TRBV6-2 or TRBV6-3 and TRBJ2-1, with D perhaps TRBD2 (6 bases). Per the germline V gene, CDR1 is MNHEY and CDR2 is SVGEGT. CDR3 length: 16 residues. The CDR3 reads CASSYSTGSSCNEQFF. CDR3 DNA sequence: TGTGCCAGCAGTTACTCGACCGGGAGCTCCTGCAATGAGCAGTTCTTC.

At least ten counts were recorded for this clonotype. The rearrangement uses TRBV7-2 and TRBJ2-7, with TRBD2 identical over 11 bases. This CDR3 spans 19 amino acids. The junction had 14 bases not matched to a gene; V was cut back by 2 bases and J by 2 bases. Germline loops: CDR1 SGHTA, CDR2 FQGNSA. The CDR3 DNA reads TGTGCCAGCAGCTTAATTGCTACTAGCGGGGGAGAAGTGCCCTACGAGCAGTACTTC. Translating gives CASSLIATSGGEVPYEQYF.

This clonotype was seen ten or more times. The V call is TRBV5-1, the J call TRBJ1-2; D is perhaps TRBD1 (5 bases). The germline V gene encodes CDR1 SGHRS and CDR2 YFSETQ. The CDR3 totals 14 residues. The ends were cut back, 0 bases at V and 6 bases at J, with 12 bases in the middle. The CDR3 sequence is CASSLAGLGHGYTF. The CDR3 DNA follows: TGCGCCAGCAGCTTGGCCGGACTGGGACATGGCTACACCTTC.

This clonotype appeared many times. The gene calls are TRBV5-1 and TRBJ2-2; D remains ambiguous. Germline CDR1 reads SGHRS; CDR2 reads YFSETQ. Between the trimmed V and J ends, which lost 6 bases and 7 bases, there was a span of 13 bases. This CDR3 contains 13 residues. CDR3 residues: CASIRAEGGELFF. Written as DNA, the CDR3 is TGCGCCAGCATTCGGGCGGAAGGCGGGGAGCTGTTTTTT.

This clonotype was recorded many times. The chain couples TRBV28 to TRBJ2-1, with 11 bases identical to TRBD2. V was clipped by 6 bases and J by 8 bases; unmatched bases: 6. Germline CDR1 MDHEN, CDR2 SYDVKM. This CDR3 contains 14 residues. CDR3 sequence (DNA): TGTGCCAGCAGCCAGACTAGCGGGAAGTATGAGCAGTTCTTC. It translates to CASSQTSGKYEQFF.

A word on this clonotype: The junction differs from germline at one of its ends, possibly a read error. The chain combines TRBV6-5 with TRBJ1-3; no clear D gene. Per the germline V gene, CDR1 is MNHEY and CDR2 is SVGAGI. The CDR3 contains 16 residues. The CDR3 region has the DNA TGTGCCAGCAGTTACTCCTGGGCAGCCTCTGGAGACACCATATATTTT. It yields the protein CASSYSWAASGDTIYF.

This clonotype was recorded at least ten times. The V and J genes are TRBV5-1 and TRBJ2-4; the match to TRBD1 covers 8 bases. Germline trimming cut 4 bases from V and 2 bases from J; bases unmatched to any gene: 8. CDR1 is SGHRS and CDR2 is YFSETQ in the germline V gene. This CDR3 has 16 amino acids. For the CDR3, the DNA is TGCGCCAGCAGCCCTTGGCAGGGGGCTACCAAAAACATTCAGTACTTC. Translated: CASSPWQGATKNIQYF.

A note on this clonotype: A much larger clone lies one base from this, so it may be a read error. The genes are TRBV5-6 and TRBJ2-7; D gene uncertain. V lost 4 bases and J lost 2, with 13 bases in between. The CDR3 has 14 amino acids. Germline-derived CDR1 and CDR2 are SGHDT and YYEEEE. CDR3 loop: CASSAARVPYEQYF. The CDR3 region has the DNA TGTGCCAGCAGCGCGGCTAGGGTTCCCTACGAGCAGTACTTC.

This clonotype was counted many times. The rearrangement uses TRBV6-2 or TRBV6-3 and TRBJ1-4, with 7 bases lining up with TRBD1. Per germline, CDR1 MNHEY and CDR2 SVGEGT. The J segment lost 8 bases and the V segment lost 7 bases, leaving 10 bases of the junction unmatched. CDR3 length: 14 amino acids. CDR3 sequence reads: CASTYRGWGEKLFF. The CDR3 bases are TGTGCCAGCACCTACAGGGGCTGGGGGGAAAAACTGTTTTTT.

This clonotype was seen at least ten times. The V and J genes are TRBV11-2 and TRBJ2-7; D uncertain. In germline, CDR1 is SGHAT, CDR2 FQNNGV. Trimming took off 5 bases at V and 3 bases at J, with 14 bases between the two ends. The CDR3 runs 14 residues. Here the CDR3 reads CASSPQGFFYEQYF. The CDR3 coding sequence is TGTGCCAGCAGCCCCCAAGGTTTTTTCTACGAGCAGTACTTC. Full variable domain (missing parts from reference TRBV11-2 and TRBJ2-7): EAGVAQSPRYKIIEKRQSVAFWCNPISGHATLYWYQQILGQGPKLLIQFQNNGVVDDSQLPKDRFSAERLKGVDSTLKIQPAKLEDSAVYLCASSPQGFFYEQYFGPGTRLTVT.

This clonotype appeared a single time. The chain recombines TRBV19 with TRBJ1-2, with 9 bases identical to TRBD1. This CDR3 is built from 14 residues. V was pared by 5 bases and J by 4 bases, with 5 bases of the junction left unmatched. CDR1 and CDR2 (germline): LNHDA, SQIVND (reference sequence). CDR3 DNA sequence: TGTGCCAGTAGTCCCGAGACAGGGGGCTATGGCTACACCTTC. Translated, it gives CASSPETGGYGYTF.

This sequence joins TRBV27 and TRBJ1-1; D not resolved. Trimming removed 5 bases from V and 3 bases from J, with 10 bases in between. There are 13 residues in the CDR3. The germline CDR1 and CDR2 sequences are MNHEY and SMNVEV (reference sequence). CDR3: CASSPIQDTEAFF. CDR3 DNA: TGTGCCAGCAGTCCGATCCAGGACACTGAAGCTTTCTTT.

The chain links TRBV10-3 to TRBJ1-1; TRBD1 aligns across 7 bases. Germline CDR1 reads ENHRY; CDR2 reads SYGVKD. After removal of 6 bases from V and 6 bases from J, the junction contained 4 bases not matched to a gene. CDR3 length equals 12 residues. The CDR3 spells CAISEGTAEAFF. CDR3 coding DNA: TGTGCCATCAGCGAGGGGACAGCTGAAGCTTTCTTT.

V is TRBV5-6 and J is TRBJ2-7, with D unclear. The germline gives CDR1 SGHDT, CDR2 YYEEEE. The V and J ends lost 1 base and 1 base respectively, with 6 bases between them. The CDR3 has 13 amino acids. The CDR3 DNA is TGTGCCAGCAGCTTGCCGGCTTCCTACGAGCAGTACTTC. This gives the protein CASSLPASYEQYF.

This chain's CDR3 is CASTPVTGLTPYEQYF. The CDR3 nucleotides are TGTGCCAGCACCCCGGTGACAGGACTAACCCCCTACGAGCAGTACTTC. The V gene is TRBV27, the J gene TRBJ2-7, with D perhaps being TRBD1 or TRBD2 (6 bases each). Trimming pared 7 bases from V and 2 bases from J, leaving 21 bases between. The germline CDR1 and CDR2 sequences are MNHEY and SMNVEV (reference sequence). The CDR3 loop spans 16 amino acids.

This clonotype was counted between two and nine times. This chain links TRBV5-6 with TRBJ2-3; unclear D gene. V lost 0 bases and J 7 bases, leaving 9 bases between the germline ends. Germline V gives CDR1 SGHDT, CDR2 YYEEEE. The CDR3 length is 13 residues. CDR3 in amino acids: CASSLAEANTQYF. The CDR3 DNA reads TGTGCCAGCAGCTTGGCGGAAGCGAATACGCAGTATTTT.

This clonotype showed up just a few times. DNA for the CDR3: TGTGCCAGCCGTCGCCTTGCAACTAATGAAAAACTGTTTTTT. Protein: CASRRLATNEKLFF. The V and J genes are TRBV6-1 and TRBJ1-4, with D unclear. Germline V CDR1 and CDR2: MNHNS, SASEGT. Between the trimmed V and J ends, which lost 8 bases and 0 bases, there was a span of 10 bases. This CDR3 has 14 amino acids.

The chain is built from TRBV5-1 and TRBJ2-7; D might be TRBD1 or TRBD2, each matching 5 bases. V lost 0 bases and J 3 bases, leaving 13 bases between the germline ends. Germline V gene lookup returns CDR1 SGHRS and CDR2 YFSETQ. This CDR3 spans 15 amino acids. Here the CDR3 reads CASSLGAERGYEQYF. CDR3 DNA sequence: TGCGCCAGCAGCTTGGGGGCGGAGAGGGGCTACGAGCAGTACTTC.

This clonotype has at least ten counts. The chain links TRBV4-1 to TRBJ2-1; TRBD2 agrees at 7 bases. Trimming removed 4 bases from V and 4 bases from J; junction bases left unmatched: 10. Germline V gene lookup returns CDR1 MGHRA and CDR2 YSYEKL. The CDR3 is 16 residues long. CDR3 loop: CASSLPGSGTYNEQFF. The CDR3 nucleotides read TGCGCCAGCAGCCTCCCCGGCAGCGGGACTTACAATGAGCAGTTCTTC.

This clonotype was seen at least ten times. The gene calls are TRBV28 and TRBJ2-2; D could derive from TRBD1 or TRBD2 (6 bases each). Germline V gene lookup returns CDR1 MDHEN and CDR2 SYDVKM. Trimming removed 6 bases from V and 7 bases from J, with 21 bases in between. The CDR3 extends over 16 amino acids. The CDR3 bases are TGTGCCAGCAGACCCCCGGGAACTAGCAGGGGCGGGGAGCTGTTTTTT. Encoded protein: CASRPPGTSRGGELFF.

This clonotype showed up just a few times. The chain employs TRBV7-2 and TRBJ2-4; D may be TRBD2 (5 bases). V lost 5 bases to trimming and J lost 0 bases, with 20 bases between them. Germline V lookup: CDR1 SGHTA, CDR2 FQGNSA. The CDR3 length is 18 residues. CDR3 DNA sequence: TGTGCCAGCAGCCGCTTTGGACTTTTTTCCGTAGCCAAAAACATTCAGTACTTC. Protein sequence: CASSRFGLFSVAKNIQYF.

This clonotype was seen a handful of times. The chain is built from TRBV5-6 and TRBJ1-1; the D gene is possibly TRBD1 (6 bases). The V end was cut by 0 bases, the J end by 6 bases, with 12 bases between. CDR3 length equals 14 residues. CDR1 is SGHDT, CDR2 YYEEEE, per germline. The CDR3: CASSLGTVRPEAFF. The CDR3 nucleotides are TGTGCCAGCAGCTTGGGGACAGTTCGCCCTGAAGCTTTCTTT.

This clonotype was seen more than once but under ten times. One base away lies a much larger clone, so this may be a sequencing read error. The J gene is TRBJ2-3, the V gene TRBV20-1; D unresolved. CDR3 length equals 13 residues. CDR1 and CDR2 (germline): DFQATT, SNEGSKA (reference sequence). Written as DNA, the CDR3 is TGCAGTGCTACCGTTATTGGAATAGATACGCAGTGTTTT. This codes for CSATVIGIDTQCF.

This clonotype was seen at least ten times. The chain recombines TRBV18 with TRBJ2-3; D may correspond to TRBD1 or TRBD2 (5 bases each). Trimming removed 0 bases from V and 5 bases from J, with 15 bases in between. The CDR3 has 16 amino acids. Germline CDR1 reads KGHSH; CDR2 reads LQKENI. The CDR3 loop is CASSPPRGSRRDTQYF. CDR3 in DNA: TGTGCCAGCTCACCACCGAGGGGTAGTAGAAGAGATACGCAGTATTTT. Together with reference TRBV18 and TRBJ2-3, the CDR3 gives the full variable domain: NAGVMQNPRHLVRRRGQEARLRCSPMKGHSHVYWYRQLPEEGLKFMVYLQKENIIDESGMPKERFSAEFPKEGPSILRIQQVVRGDSAAYFCASSPPRGSRRDTQYFGPGTRLTVL.

There are many counts of this clonotype. J is TRBJ2-5 and V is TRBV13, with a tentative D call TRBD1 (6 bases). The germline V and J ends were trimmed by 5 bases and 0 bases, with 13 bases remaining between them. Germline CDR1 is PRHDT and CDR2 is FYEKMQ (reference sequence). There are 15 residues in the CDR3. The CDR3 is CASSPRQDNQETQYF. CDR3 DNA: TGTGCCAGCAGCCCTCGACAGGACAACCAAGAGACCCAGTACTTC.

This clonotype was observed a few times. The chain joins TRBV10-3 to TRBJ1-1, with D perhaps matching TRBD1 (5 bases). The CDR3 loop spans 11 amino acids. Germline CDR1 is ENHRY and CDR2 is SYGVKD. Trimming pared 10 bases from V and 2 bases from J, leaving 8 bases between. The CDR3 protein is CATQGNTEAFF. The CDR3 nucleotides are TGTGCCACGCAGGGTAACACTGAAGCTTTCTTT.

There are a few counts of this clonotype. The chain recombines TRBV6-6 with TRBJ2-1; tentative D call: TRBD1 (5 bases). Deletions cut 0 bases from V and 7 bases from J, with 10 bases between. Germline values: CDR1 MNHNY, CDR2 SVGAGI (reference sequence). The CDR3 totals 14 residues. The CDR3 region is CASSYSAGPNEQFF. Written as DNA, the CDR3 is TGTGCCAGCAGTTACTCGGCAGGGCCAAATGAGCAGTTCTTC.